This T cell receptor (beta chain) was sequenced in a study of T cell responses to AZD1222 COVID-19 vaccine. Points from the study as a whole: Reportedly, nearly half the spike-specific TCRs target unmutated variant regions. The CD4 TCRs associated with vaccination extended across spike and predominated at 160-218 and 743-854. No repertoire was sampled before or during the peak T cell response, only after it. The donor cohort was predominantly white British with a female majority, and clonal diversity may have been underestimated.

Data came from immunoSEQ multiplex PCR; TCRdb stores just in-frame clones and leaves some out. Altogether about 110,000 clones are present, over 85% being singletons, with the ten largest covering around 3.3%. About this clone: The antigen is not known.

This CDR3 is 13 amino acids long. The germline gives CDR1 SGHAT, CDR2 FQNNGV. Between the trimmed V and J ends, which lost 1 base and 6 bases, there was a span of 8 bases. The rearrangement uses TRBV11-2 and TRBJ2-3; D is ambiguous. Material: peripheral blood, obtained on day 0 of MenACWY control vaccination. The receptor comes from an adult in good health. The CDR3 DNA reads TGTGCCAGCAGCTTAGGGCCCCCGGATACGCAGTATTTT. Protein: CASSLGPPDTQYF.